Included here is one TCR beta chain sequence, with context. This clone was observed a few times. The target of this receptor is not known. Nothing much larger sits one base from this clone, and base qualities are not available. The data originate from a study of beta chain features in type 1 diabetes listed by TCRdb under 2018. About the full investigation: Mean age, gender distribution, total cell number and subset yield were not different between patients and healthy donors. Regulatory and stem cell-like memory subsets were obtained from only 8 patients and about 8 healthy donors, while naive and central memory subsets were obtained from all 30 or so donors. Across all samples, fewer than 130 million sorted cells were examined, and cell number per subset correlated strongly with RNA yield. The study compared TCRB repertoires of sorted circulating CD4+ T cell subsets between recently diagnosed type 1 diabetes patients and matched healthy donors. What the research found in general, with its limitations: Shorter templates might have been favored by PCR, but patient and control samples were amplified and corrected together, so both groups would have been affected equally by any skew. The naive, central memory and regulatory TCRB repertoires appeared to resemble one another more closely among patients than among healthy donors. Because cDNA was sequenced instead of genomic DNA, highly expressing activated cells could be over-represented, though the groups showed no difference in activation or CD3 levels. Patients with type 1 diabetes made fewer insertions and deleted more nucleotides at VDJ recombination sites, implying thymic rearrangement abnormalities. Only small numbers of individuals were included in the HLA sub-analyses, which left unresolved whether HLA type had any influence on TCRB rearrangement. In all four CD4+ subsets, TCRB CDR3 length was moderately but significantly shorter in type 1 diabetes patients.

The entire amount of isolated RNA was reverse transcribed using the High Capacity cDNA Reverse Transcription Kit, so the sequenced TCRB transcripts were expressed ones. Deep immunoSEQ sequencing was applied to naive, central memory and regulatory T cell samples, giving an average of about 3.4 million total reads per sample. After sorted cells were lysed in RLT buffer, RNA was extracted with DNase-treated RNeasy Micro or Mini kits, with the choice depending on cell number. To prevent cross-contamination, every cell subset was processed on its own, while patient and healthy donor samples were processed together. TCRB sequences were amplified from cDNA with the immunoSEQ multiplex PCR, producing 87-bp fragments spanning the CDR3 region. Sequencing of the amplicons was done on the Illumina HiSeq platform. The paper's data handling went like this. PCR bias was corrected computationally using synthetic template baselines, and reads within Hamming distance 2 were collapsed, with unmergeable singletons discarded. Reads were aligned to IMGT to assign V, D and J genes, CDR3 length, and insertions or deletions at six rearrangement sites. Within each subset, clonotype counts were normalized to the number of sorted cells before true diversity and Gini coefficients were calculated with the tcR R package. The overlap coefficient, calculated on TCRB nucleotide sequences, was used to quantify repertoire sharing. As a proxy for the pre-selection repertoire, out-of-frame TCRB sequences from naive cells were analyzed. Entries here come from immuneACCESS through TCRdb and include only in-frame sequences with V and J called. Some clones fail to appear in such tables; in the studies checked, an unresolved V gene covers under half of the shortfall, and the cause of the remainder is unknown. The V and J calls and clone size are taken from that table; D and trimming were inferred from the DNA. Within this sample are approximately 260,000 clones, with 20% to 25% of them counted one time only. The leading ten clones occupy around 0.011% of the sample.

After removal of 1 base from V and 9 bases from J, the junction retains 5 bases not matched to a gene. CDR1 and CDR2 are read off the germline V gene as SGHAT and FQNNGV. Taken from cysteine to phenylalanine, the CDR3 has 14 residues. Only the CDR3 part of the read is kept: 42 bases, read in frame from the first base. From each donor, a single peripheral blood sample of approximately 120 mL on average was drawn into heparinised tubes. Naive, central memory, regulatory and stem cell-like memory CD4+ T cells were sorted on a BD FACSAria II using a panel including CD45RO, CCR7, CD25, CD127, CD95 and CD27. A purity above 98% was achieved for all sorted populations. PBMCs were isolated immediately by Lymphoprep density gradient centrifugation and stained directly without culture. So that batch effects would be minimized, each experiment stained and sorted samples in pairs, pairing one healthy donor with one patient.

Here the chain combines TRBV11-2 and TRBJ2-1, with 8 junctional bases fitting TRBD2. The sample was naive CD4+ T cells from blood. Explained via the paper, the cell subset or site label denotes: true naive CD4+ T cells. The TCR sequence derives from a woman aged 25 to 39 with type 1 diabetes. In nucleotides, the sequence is TGTGCCAGCAGCTTAGGGACTAGCTACGGTGAGCAGTTCTTC. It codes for CASSLGTSYGEQFF. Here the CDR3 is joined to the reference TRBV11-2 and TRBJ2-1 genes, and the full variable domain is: EAGVAQSPRYKIIEKRQSVAFWCNPISGHATLYWYQQILGQGPKLLIQFQNNGVVDDSQLPKDRFSAERLKGVDSTLKIQPAKLEDSAVYLCASSLGTSYGEQFFGPGTRLTVL.